Shown below are 14 T cell receptor beta chains from a single sample sequenced in a study of blood T cell repertoires in COVID-19. Profiling relied on immunoSEQ multiplex PCR, and the TCRdb table lists in-frame clones only, not all of them. Of about 27,000 clones listed, around nine tenths were seen once; the top ten hold around 3%. The specimen sequenced was peripheral blood. These receptors originate from a human donor in a cohort sampled during active COVID-19.

The chain has TRBV5-1 and TRBJ2-3, with 11 bases aligning to TRBD1. Trimming removed 4 bases from V and 2 bases from J; junction bases left unmatched: 6. Looked up from germline, CDR1 is SGHRS and CDR2 is YFSETQ. The CDR3 spans 16 residues. The CDR3: CASSTGQGAPTDTQYF. In DNA form, the CDR3 reads TGCGCCAGCAGCACCGGACAGGGGGCGCCCACAGATACGCAGTATTTT.

There are a few counts of this clone. The CDR3 nucleotides are TGTGCCAGCAGCACCCCGGGACTAGCAGGCGAGCAGTACTTC. Translating it yields CASSTPGLAGEQYF. The chain is built from TRBV5-4 and TRBJ2-7; 9 nucleotides match TRBD2. This CDR3 region has 14 residues. The germline CDR1 and CDR2 sequences are SGHNT and YYREEE (reference sequence). V was pared by 4 bases and J by 6 bases, with 8 bases of the junction left unmatched. Drawing the rest from reference TRBV5-4 and TRBJ2-7, the complete variable domain is ETGVTQSPTHLIKTRGQQVTLRCSSQSGHNTVSWYQQALGQGPQFIFQYYREEENGRGNFPPRFSGLQFPNYSSELNVNALELDDSALYLCASSTPGLAGEQYFGPGTRLTVT.

This clone was recorded once. The rearrangement joins TRBV3-1 (or the pseudogene TRBV3-2) to TRBJ1-4; D not resolved. V lost 0 bases to trimming and J lost 0 bases, with 5 bases between them. CDR1 is LGHDT, CDR2 YNNKEL, per germline (reference sequence). The CDR3 runs 15 residues. Here the CDR3 reads CASSQDGATNEKLFF. CDR3 in DNA: TGTGCCAGCAGCCAAGACGGTGCAACTAATGAAAAACTGTTTTTT.

The chain combines TRBV28 with TRBJ2-5; the match to TRBD1 covers 7 bases. Germline CDR1 MDHEN, CDR2 SYDVKM. CDR3 length equals 16 residues. Losses at the gene ends were 4 bases for V and 0 bases for J; bases not matched to a gene: 8. CDR3 region: CASSSSATGHQETQYF. CDR3 DNA sequence: TGTGCCAGCAGTTCGTCCGCGACAGGGCACCAAGAGACCCAGTACTTC.

This rearrangement joins TRBV6-6 to TRBJ2-7; 7 nucleotides match TRBD2. Trimming took 2 bases from V and 9 from J; bases not matched to a gene: 4. Looked up from germline, CDR1 is MNHNY and CDR2 is SVGAGI (reference sequence). This CDR3 has 12 amino acids. The CDR3 DNA follows: TGTGCCAGCAGTTACGGGGGGGAGGGGCAGTACTTC. It encodes CASSYGGEGQYF.

The J gene is TRBJ2-1, the V gene TRBV11-2; the match to TRBD2 covers 7 bases. Germline V gives CDR1 SGHAT, CDR2 FQNNGV. The CDR3 is made up of 16 amino acids. V shed 5 bases and J 0 bases; nucleotides not matched to a gene: 7. CDR3 in DNA: TGTGCCAGCAGCGCCCCTGGCGGGGGCTCCTACAATGAGCAGTTCTTC. Translation: CASSAPGGGSYNEQFF.

The chain couples TRBV18 to TRBJ2-2, with a tentative D call TRBD1 (6 bases). Germline V gene sequence: CDR1 KGHSH, CDR2 LQKENI. The V and J ends lost 2 bases and 1 base respectively, with 11 bases between them. The CDR3 is 16 residues long. This CDR3 is CASSPDTGWNTGELFF. In nucleotides, the CDR3 is TGTGCCAGCTCACCAGACACAGGGTGGAACACCGGGGAGCTGTTTTTT. Using reference TRBV18 and TRBJ2-2 for the parts outside the CDR3, the full variable domain is NAGVMQNPRHLVRRRGQEARLRCSPMKGHSHVYWYRQLPEEGLKFMVYLQKENIIDESGMPKERFSAEFPKEGPSILRIQQVVRGDSAAYFCASSPDTGWNTGELFFGEGSRLTVL.

The rearrangement uses TRBV7-2 and TRBJ2-4; D might be TRBD2 (6 bases). The V gene's germline CDR1 is SGHTA and CDR2 FQGNSA. The CDR3 has 16 residues. The V end was cut by 2 bases, the J end by 4 bases, with 15 bases between. The CDR3 protein is CASSLSSSGLKNIQYF. DNA of the CDR3: TGTGCCAGCAGCTTATCTAGTAGCGGCCTTAAAAACATTCAGTACTTC.

The genes are TRBV11-2 and TRBJ2-1, with 8 positions matching TRBD2. J was trimmed by 4 bases and V by 6 bases; bases with no gene match: 14. The CDR3 length is 17 residues. Per the germline V gene, CDR1 is SGHAT and CDR2 is FQNNGV. CDR3 in DNA: TGTGCCAGCAGATACTCGGGGCTAGCGGGTGTTTACAATGAGCAGTTCTTC. It translates to CASRYSGLAGVYNEQFF.

This clone was detected only a few times. This chain joins TRBV19 and TRBJ2-3; maybe TRBD2 (5 bases). The germline gives CDR1 LNHDA, CDR2 SQIVND (reference sequence). Trimming stripped 6 bases from V and 3 bases from J, with 19 bases between. CDR3 length equals 16 residues. CDR3 nucleotide sequence: TGTGCCAGTAGCCCCCGGGGAGAGACAAGGACAGATACGCAGTATTTT. This translates into CASSPRGETRTDTQYF.

This chain uses TRBV28 with TRBJ2-3, with TRBD2 identical over 15 bases. The CDR3 spans 17 residues. Germline CDR1 and CDR2: MDHEN and SYDVKM. V shed 7 bases, J shed 0 bases, and the junction held 5 bases outside the gene matches. The DNA of the CDR3 is TGTGCCAGCAAGGGGACTAGCGGGAGGTCGAGCACAGATACGCAGTATTTT. Translated: CASKGTSGRSSTDTQYF.

The rearrangement uses TRBV5-4 and TRBJ2-5; 7 bases align to TRBD1. The CDR3 spans 15 residues. Trimming took 0 bases from V and 4 from J; bases not matched to a gene: 6. CDR1 SGHNT and CDR2 YYREEE come from the germline V gene (reference sequence). CDR3 nucleotide sequence: TGTGCCAGCAGCTTGGAGAAGGGGGCCCGAGAGACCCAGTACTTC. It yields the protein CASSLEKGARETQYF. Drawing the rest from reference TRBV5-4 and TRBJ2-5, the complete variable domain is ETGVTQSPTHLIKTRGQQVTLRCSSQSGHNTVSWYQQALGQGPQFIFQYYREEENGRGNFPPRFSGLQFPNYSSELNVNALELDDSALYLCASSLEKGARETQYFGPGTRLLVL.

The chain combines TRBV7-2 with TRBJ2-1; TRBD2 matches at 9 bases. In germline, CDR1 is SGHTA, CDR2 FQGNSA. There are 14 residues in the CDR3. V was pared by 2 bases and J by 6 bases, with 2 bases of the junction left unmatched. The CDR3, as DNA: TGTGCCAGCAGCTTACTTAGCGGGGGCAATGAGCAGTTCTTC. Translation gives CASSLLSGGNEQFF.

The CDR3 is CASSPGVGWEKLFF. For the CDR3, the DNA is TGCGCCAGCAGCCCGGGGGTCGGCTGGGAAAAACTGTTTTTT. J is TRBJ1-4 and V is TRBV5-1; possibly TRBD1 for D (5 bases). Germline CDR1 is SGHRS and CDR2 is YFSETQ. Trimming removed 4 bases at V and 8 bases at J, with 15 bases between. The CDR3 contains 14 residues. The variable domain in full, with the rest retrieved from reference TRBV5-1 and TRBJ1-4, is KAGVTQTPRYLIKTRGQQVTLSCSPISGHRSVSWYQQTPGQGLQFLFEYFSETQRNKGNFPGRFSGRQFSNSRSEMNVSTLELGDSALYLCASSPGVGWEKLFFGSGTQLSVL.